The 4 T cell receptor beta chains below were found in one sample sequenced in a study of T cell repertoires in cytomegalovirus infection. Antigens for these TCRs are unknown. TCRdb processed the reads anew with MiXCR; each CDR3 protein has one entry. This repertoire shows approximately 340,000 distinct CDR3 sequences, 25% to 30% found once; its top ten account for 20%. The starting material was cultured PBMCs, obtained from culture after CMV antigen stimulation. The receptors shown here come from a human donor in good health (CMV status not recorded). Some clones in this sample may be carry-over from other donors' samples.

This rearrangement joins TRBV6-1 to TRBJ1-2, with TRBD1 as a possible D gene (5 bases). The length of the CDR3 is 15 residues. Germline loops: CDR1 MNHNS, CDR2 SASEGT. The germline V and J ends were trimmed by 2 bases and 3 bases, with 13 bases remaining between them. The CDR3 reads CASSESGRRYYGYTF. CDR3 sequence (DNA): TGTGCCAGCAGTGAATCAGGGAGACGGTACTATGGCTACACCTTC.

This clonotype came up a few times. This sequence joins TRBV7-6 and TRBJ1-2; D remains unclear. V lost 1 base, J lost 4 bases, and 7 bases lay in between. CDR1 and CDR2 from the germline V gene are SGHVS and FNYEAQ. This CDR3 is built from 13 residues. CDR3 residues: CASSLEIRYGYTF. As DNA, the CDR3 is TGTGCCAGCAGCTTAGAGATCCGCTATGGCTACACCTTC.

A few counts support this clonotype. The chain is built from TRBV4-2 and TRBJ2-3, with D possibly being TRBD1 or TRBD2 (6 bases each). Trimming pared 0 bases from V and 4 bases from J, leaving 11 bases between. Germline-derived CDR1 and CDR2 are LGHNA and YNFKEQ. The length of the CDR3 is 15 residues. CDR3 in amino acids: CASSQDLRGADTQYF. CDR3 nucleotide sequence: TGTGCCAGCAGCCAAGATCTGAGGGGGGCAGATACGCAGTATTTT.

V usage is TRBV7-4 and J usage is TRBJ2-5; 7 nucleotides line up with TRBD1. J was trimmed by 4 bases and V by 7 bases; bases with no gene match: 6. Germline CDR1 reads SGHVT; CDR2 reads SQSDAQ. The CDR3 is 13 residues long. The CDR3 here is CASTERGRETQYF. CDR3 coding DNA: TGTGCCAGCACCGAAAGGGGGCGAGAGACCCAGTACTTC.